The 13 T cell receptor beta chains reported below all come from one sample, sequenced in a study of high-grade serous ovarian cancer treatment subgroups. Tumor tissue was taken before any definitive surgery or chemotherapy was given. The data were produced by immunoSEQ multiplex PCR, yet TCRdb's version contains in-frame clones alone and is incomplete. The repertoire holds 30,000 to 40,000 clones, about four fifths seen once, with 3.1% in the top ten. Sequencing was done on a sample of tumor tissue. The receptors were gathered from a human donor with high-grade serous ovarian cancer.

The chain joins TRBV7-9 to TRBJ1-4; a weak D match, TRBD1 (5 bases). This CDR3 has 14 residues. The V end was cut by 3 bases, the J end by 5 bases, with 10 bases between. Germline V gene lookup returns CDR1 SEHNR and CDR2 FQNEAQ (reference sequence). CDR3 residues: CASSFGAGNEKLFF. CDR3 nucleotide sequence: TGTGCCAGCAGCTTCGGGGCGGGGAATGAAAAACTGTTTTTT.

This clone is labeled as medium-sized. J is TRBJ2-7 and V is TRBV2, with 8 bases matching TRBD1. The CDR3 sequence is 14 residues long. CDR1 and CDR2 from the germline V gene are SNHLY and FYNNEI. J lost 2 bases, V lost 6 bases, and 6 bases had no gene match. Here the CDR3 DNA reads TGTGCCAGCAGGAGGGGACAGGAAACCTACGAGCAGTACTTC. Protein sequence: CASRRGQETYEQYF.

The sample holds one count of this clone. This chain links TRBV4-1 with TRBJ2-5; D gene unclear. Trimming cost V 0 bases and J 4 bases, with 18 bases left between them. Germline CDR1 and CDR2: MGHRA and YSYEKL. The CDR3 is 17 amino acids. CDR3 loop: CASSQDRLETYVETQYF. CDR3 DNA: TGCGCCAGCAGCCAAGACCGCCTTGAGACTTATGTAGAGACCCAGTACTTC.

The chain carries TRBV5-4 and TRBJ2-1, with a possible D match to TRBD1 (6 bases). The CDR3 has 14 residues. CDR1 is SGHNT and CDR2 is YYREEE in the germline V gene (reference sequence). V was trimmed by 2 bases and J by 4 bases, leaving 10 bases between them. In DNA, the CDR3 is TGTGCCAGCAGCTTTTCACAGGGATACAATGAGCAGTTCTTC. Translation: CASSFSQGYNEQFF.

CDR3 amino acids: CASRPGQGADEQYF. The CDR3 DNA reads TGTGCCAGCAGGCCGGGACAGGGGGCGGACGAGCAGTACTTC. This rearrangement joins TRBV6-1 to TRBJ2-7; TRBD1 aligns across 12 bases. CDR3 length: 14 residues. The germline V gene has CDR1 MNHNS and CDR2 SASEGT. Unmatched junction bases numbered 5, after V lost 6 bases and J lost 5 bases.

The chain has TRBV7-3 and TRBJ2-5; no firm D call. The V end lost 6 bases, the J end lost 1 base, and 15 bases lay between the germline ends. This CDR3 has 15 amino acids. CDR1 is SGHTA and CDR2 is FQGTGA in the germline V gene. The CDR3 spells CASSSQSASQETQYF. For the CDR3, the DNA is TGTGCCAGCAGTTCCCAGTCGGCGAGCCAAGAGACCCAGTACTTC.

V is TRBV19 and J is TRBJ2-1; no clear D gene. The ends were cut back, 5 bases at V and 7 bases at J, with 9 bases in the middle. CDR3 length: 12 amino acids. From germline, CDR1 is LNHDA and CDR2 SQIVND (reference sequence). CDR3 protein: CASSYHANEQFF. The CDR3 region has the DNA TGTGCCAGTAGTTATCATGCGAATGAGCAGTTCTTC.

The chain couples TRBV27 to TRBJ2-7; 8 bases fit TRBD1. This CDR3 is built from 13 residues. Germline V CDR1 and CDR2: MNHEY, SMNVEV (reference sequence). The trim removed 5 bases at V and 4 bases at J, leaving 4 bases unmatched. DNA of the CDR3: TGTGCCAGCAGTAGAACAGGGGGATACGAGCAGTACTTC. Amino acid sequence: CASSRTGGYEQYF.

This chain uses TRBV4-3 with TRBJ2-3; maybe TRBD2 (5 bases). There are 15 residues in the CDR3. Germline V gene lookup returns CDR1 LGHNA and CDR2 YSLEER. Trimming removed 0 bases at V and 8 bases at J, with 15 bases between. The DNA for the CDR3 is TGCGCCAGCAGCCAAGATCGAACGGGAAATGGTACGCAGTATTTT. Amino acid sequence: CASSQDRTGNGTQYF.

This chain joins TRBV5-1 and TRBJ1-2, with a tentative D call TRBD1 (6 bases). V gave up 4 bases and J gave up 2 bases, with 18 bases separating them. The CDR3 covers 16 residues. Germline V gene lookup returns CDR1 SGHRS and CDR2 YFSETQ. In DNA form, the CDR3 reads TGCGCCAGCAGCGGGGGGCTAGGGGTTGCGAACTATGGCTACACCTTC. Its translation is CASSGGLGVANYGYTF.

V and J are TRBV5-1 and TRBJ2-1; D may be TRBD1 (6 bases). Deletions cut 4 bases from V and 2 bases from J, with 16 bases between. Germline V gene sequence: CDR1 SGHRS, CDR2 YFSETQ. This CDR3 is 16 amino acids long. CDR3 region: CASSAQGTGTYNEQFF. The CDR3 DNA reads TGCGCCAGCAGCGCACAGGGAACCGGAACCTACAATGAGCAGTTCTTC. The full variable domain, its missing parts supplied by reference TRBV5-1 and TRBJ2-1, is KAGVTQTPRYLIKTRGQQVTLSCSPISGHRSVSWYQQTPGQGLQFLFEYFSETQRNKGNFPGRFSGRQFSNSRSEMNVSTLELGDSALYLCASSAQGTGTYNEQFFGPGTRLTVL.

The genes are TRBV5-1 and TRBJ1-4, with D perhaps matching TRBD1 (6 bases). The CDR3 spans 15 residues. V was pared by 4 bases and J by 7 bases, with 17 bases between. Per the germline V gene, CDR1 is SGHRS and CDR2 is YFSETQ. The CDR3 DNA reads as TGCGCCAGCAGCCCCCAGGGGCCCGATGGTGAAAAACTGTTTTTT. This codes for CASSPQGPDGEKLFF.

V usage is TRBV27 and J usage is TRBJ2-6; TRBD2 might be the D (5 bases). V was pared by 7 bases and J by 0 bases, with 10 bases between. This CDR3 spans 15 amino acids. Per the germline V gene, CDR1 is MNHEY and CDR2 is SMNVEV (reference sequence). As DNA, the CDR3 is TGTGCCAGCACTGCTCGGGGCTCTGGGGCCAACGTCCTGACTTTC. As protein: CASTARGSGANVLTF.